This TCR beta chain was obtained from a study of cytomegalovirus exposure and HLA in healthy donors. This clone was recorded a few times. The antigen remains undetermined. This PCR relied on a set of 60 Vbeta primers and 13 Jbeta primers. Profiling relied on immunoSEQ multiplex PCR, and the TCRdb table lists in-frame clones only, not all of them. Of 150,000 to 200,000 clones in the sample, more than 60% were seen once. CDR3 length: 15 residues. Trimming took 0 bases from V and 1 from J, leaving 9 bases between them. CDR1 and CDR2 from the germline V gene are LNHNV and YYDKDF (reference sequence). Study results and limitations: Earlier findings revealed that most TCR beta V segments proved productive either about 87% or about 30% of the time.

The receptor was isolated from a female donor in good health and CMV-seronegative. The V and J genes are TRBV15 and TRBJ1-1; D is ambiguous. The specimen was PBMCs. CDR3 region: CATSRDVGENTEAFF. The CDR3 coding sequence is TGTGCCACCAGCAGAGATGTGGGCGAGAACACTGAAGCTTTCTTT.